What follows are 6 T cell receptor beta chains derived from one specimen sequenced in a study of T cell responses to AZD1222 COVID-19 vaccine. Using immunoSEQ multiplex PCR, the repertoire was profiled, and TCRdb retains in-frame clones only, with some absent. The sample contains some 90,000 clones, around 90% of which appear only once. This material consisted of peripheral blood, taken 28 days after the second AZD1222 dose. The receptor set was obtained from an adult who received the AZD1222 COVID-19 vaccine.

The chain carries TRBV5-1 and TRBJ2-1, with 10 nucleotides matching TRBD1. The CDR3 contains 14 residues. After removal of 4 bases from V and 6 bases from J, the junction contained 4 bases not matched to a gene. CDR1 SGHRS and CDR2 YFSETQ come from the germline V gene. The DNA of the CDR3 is TGCGCCAGCAGCCGGGACAGGGGATCCAATGAGCAGTTCTTC. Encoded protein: CASSRDRGSNEQFF.

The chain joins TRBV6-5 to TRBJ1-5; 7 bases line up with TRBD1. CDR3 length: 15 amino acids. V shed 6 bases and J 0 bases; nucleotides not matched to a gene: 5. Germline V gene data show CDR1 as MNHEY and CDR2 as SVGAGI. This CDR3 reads CASSKGQNSNQPQHF. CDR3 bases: TGTGCCAGCAGCAAGGGACAGAATAGCAATCAGCCCCAGCATTTT.

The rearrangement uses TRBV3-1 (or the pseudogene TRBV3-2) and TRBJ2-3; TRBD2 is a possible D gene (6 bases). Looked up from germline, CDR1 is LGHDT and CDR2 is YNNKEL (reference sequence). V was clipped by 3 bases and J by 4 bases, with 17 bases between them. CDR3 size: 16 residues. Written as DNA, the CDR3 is TGTGCCAGCAGCCATGATCGGGGTCCTAGCGCAGATACGCAGTATTTT. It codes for CASSHDRGPSADTQYF.

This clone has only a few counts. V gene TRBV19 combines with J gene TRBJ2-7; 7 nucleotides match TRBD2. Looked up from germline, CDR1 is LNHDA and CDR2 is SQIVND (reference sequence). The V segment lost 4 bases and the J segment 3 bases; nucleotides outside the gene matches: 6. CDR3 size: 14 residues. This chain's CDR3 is CASSTRDYFYEQYF. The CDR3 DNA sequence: TGTGCCAGTAGTACTCGGGACTACTTCTACGAGCAGTACTTC.

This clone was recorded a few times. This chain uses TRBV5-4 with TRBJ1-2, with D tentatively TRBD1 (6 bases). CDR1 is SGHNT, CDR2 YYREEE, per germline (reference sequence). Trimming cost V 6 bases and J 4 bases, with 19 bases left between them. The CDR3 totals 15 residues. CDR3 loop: CASTQLGGSLYGYTF. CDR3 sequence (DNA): TGTGCCAGCACACAACTAGGGGGATCGCTCTATGGCTACACCTTC.

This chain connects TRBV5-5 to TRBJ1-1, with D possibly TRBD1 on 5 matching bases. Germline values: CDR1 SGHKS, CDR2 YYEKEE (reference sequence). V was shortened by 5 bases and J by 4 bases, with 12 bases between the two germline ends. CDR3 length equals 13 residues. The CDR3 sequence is CASSLTGSTEAFF. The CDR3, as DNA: TGTGCCAGCAGTCTAACAGGTTCCACTGAAGCTTTCTTT.